A single sample gave rise to the 9 T cell receptor beta chains below, sequenced in a study of T cell responses to AZD1222 COVID-19 vaccine. Assay used: immunoSEQ multiplex PCR; TCRdb lists only in-frame clones, some missing. The table shows about 160,000 clones, with about 91% occurring only once. The material was peripheral blood, obtained on day 0 of AZD1222 vaccination. The receptor set was obtained from an adult in good health.

V gene TRBV5-5 combines with J gene TRBJ2-2; D call uncertain. Germline CDR1 SGHKS, CDR2 YYEKEE (reference sequence). This CDR3 has 16 amino acids. Trimming left V 3 bases short and J 6 bases short, with 18 bases between. CDR3 protein: CASSSYLRLDPGELFF. The CDR3 nucleotides are TGTGCCAGCAGCTCCTATTTACGACTGGATCCCGGGGAGCTGTTTTTT.

The count of this clone is one. The chain has TRBV3-1 (or the pseudogene TRBV3-2) and TRBJ2-6; 11 bases align to TRBD2. The CDR3 contains 20 residues. Germline lookup yields CDR1 LGHDT and CDR2 YNNKEL (reference sequence). V dropped 1 base and J dropped 0; count of bases not matched to a gene: 8. This CDR3 is CASSQGPLAGALSGANVLTF. For the CDR3, the DNA is TGTGCCAGCAGCCAAGGCCCACTAGCGGGGGCCCTCTCTGGGGCCAACGTCCTGACTTTC.

The rearrangement uses TRBV7-2 and TRBJ1-5; no definite D call. V lost 3 bases to trimming and J lost 3 bases, with 9 bases between them. This CDR3 spans 14 amino acids. From germline, CDR1 is SGHTA and CDR2 FQGNSA. CDR3 loop: CASSLVPINQPQHF. The CDR3 bases are TGTGCCAGCAGCTTGGTTCCCATCAATCAGCCCCAGCATTTT.

The V and J genes are TRBV24-1 and TRBJ2-2, with D unresolved. Germline CDR1 and CDR2: KGHDR and SFDVKD. This CDR3 region has 16 residues. Trimming removed 2 bases at V and 8 bases at J, with 17 bases between. The CDR3 protein is CATSDSEAPHGGELFF. CDR3 DNA: TGTGCCACCAGTGATTCCGAGGCCCCCCATGGGGGGGAGCTGTTTTTT.

J is TRBJ2-1 and V is TRBV7-3; 8 nucleotides align to TRBD1. The CDR3 sequence is 14 residues long. V trimming: 5 bases; J trimming: 7 bases; junction bases outside the gene matches: 7. Germline lookup yields CDR1 SGHTA and CDR2 FQGTGA. The CDR3 loop is CASSRTGSNNEQFF. The CDR3 region has the DNA TGTGCCAGCAGCCGGACAGGGAGTAATAATGAGCAGTTCTTC.

The chain is built from TRBV29-1 and TRBJ1-1; TRBD1 aligns across 9 bases. CDR3 size: 12 residues. J lost 11 bases, V lost 6 bases, and 10 bases had no gene match. The germline CDR1 and CDR2 sequences are SQVTM and ANQGSEA. Here the CDR3 reads CSVVQGAAGAFF. The CDR3 DNA follows: TGCAGCGTCGTACAGGGGGCGGCGGGGGCTTTCTTT.

This clone is a singleton in its sample. The rearrangement links TRBV7-2 to TRBJ1-4; 8 bases agree with TRBD1. Germline loops: CDR1 SGHTA, CDR2 FQGNSA. With 5 bases clipped from V and 8 bases from J, the junction kept 10 bases outside the gene matches. The CDR3 is 15 amino acids. DNA for the CDR3: TGTGCCAGCAGCAAAGACAGGGGATTGTTCGAAAAACTGTTTTTT. Amino acids: CASSKDRGLFEKLFF.

The chain carries TRBV11-3 and TRBJ1-1; D possibly corresponds to TRBD1 (5 bases). Between the trimmed V and J ends, which lost 1 base and 8 bases, there was a span of 11 bases. This CDR3 has 13 amino acids. Germline V lookup: CDR1 SGHNT, CDR2 YENEEA. The CDR3 DNA reads TGTGCCAGCAGCTTAGGGGGCATGAAGGAAGCTTTCTTT. Translated, it gives CASSLGGMKEAFF.

The chain uses TRBV11-2 and TRBJ2-2; 9 nucleotides line up with TRBD1. CDR3 size: 16 residues. J was trimmed by 6 bases and V by 5 bases; bases with no gene match: 10. CDR1 and CDR2 from the germline V gene are SGHAT and FQNNGV. Here the CDR3 DNA reads TGTGCCAGCAGCCTCTCCACAGGGGGCTGGGCCGGGGAGCTGTTTTTT. Translated, it gives CASSLSTGGWAGELFF.